The 25 T cell receptor beta chains presented below share a single source sample, sequenced in a study of blood T cell repertoires in COVID-19. Sequencing used immunoSEQ multiplex PCR; TCRdb keeps in-frame clones, though not all of them. The sample has around 150,000 clones; over 75% are singletons. Sample: PBMCs or T cells enriched from blood (not recorded which). The origin of the receptors is a woman in her forties or fifties who had recovered from COVID-19.

This clone has only a few counts. The chain links TRBV6-1 to TRBJ1-3; possible D gene TRBD1, 5 bases. The CDR3 contains 14 residues. Germline V lookup: CDR1 MNHNS, CDR2 SASEGT. Trimming took 3 bases from V and 2 from J, leaving 8 bases between them. The CDR3 region is CASSDGGTGNTIYF. CDR3 sequence (DNA): TGTGCCAGCAGTGATGGGGGGACTGGAAACACCATATATTTT.

This rearrangement joins TRBV10-3 to TRBJ1-5; D is uncertain. This CDR3 is 17 amino acids long. Germline CDR1 reads ENHRY; CDR2 reads SYGVKD. Trimming removed 3 bases at V and 7 bases at J, with 22 bases between. Written as DNA, the CDR3 is TGTGCCATCAGTGAAAAAGGACTCAAGCCCTCCTTACAGCCCCAGCATTTT. Translation gives CAISEKGLKPSLQPQHF.

The chain employs TRBV7-8 and TRBJ1-1; no reliable D call. This CDR3 is 16 amino acids long. The V end was cut by 1 base, the J end by 4 bases, with 16 bases between. CDR1 is SGHVS, CDR2 FQNEAQ, per germline. CDR3 sequence (DNA): TGTGCCAGCAGCTTAGGAATTCGGGTATCACGCACTGAAGCTTTCTTT. Translation: CASSLGIRVSRTEAFF.

CDR3 coding DNA: TGTGCCAGCAGCGACAGGAGAGGGACGGAGACCCAGTACTTC. Translation: CASSDRRGTETQYF. V gene TRBV7-9 combines with J gene TRBJ2-5, with D perhaps matching TRBD1 (6 bases). V lost 5 bases and J 5 bases, leaving 15 bases between the germline ends. This CDR3 spans 14 amino acids. The V gene's germline CDR1 is SEHNR and CDR2 FQNEAQ (reference sequence).

A single count supports this clone. This chain uses TRBV30 with TRBJ1-1; D not resolved. This CDR3 has 13 residues. V was pared by 0 bases and J by 1 base, with 6 bases between. Per germline, CDR1 GTSNPN and CDR2 SVGIG (reference sequence). The CDR3 coding sequence is TGTGCCTGGAGTGTACTAAAGAACACTGAAGCTTTCTTT. Encoded protein: CAWSVLKNTEAFF.

The V call is TRBV5-1, the J call TRBJ2-2; D perhaps matches TRBD2 (6 bases). The germline CDR1 and CDR2 sequences are SGHRS and YFSETQ. Trimming pared 0 bases from V and 5 bases from J, leaving 11 bases between. This CDR3 is built from 15 residues. The CDR3 sequence is CASSLGSGVTGELFF. DNA of the CDR3: TGCGCCAGCAGCTTGGGTAGCGGAGTTACCGGGGAGCTGTTTTTT.

This rearrangement joins TRBV14 to TRBJ2-7; 11 bases line up with TRBD1. J gave up 3 bases and V 1 base, and 2 bases lay outside the gene matches. This CDR3 comprises 15 residues. The germline V gene encodes CDR1 SGHDN and CDR2 FVKESK. The DNA for the CDR3 is TGTGCCAGCAGCCAAGTGGGGACAGGGGGCTACGAGCAGTACTTC. The encoded protein is CASSQVGTGGYEQYF.

Note on this clone: Other DNA sequences within the sample encode an identical CDR3. CDR3 nucleotides: TGCGCCAGCAGTTCCGGACAGGGGAACACTGAAGCTTTCTTT. It is translated as CASSSGQGNTEAFF. The V gene is TRBV5-1, the J gene TRBJ1-1; 8 bases line up with TRBD1. The CDR3 runs 14 residues. J gave up 1 base and V 5 bases, and 4 bases lay outside the gene matches. Germline CDR1 reads SGHRS; CDR2 reads YFSETQ. Supplemented by reference TRBV5-1 and TRBJ1-1, the full variable domain reads KAGVTQTPRYLIKTRGQQVTLSCSPISGHRSVSWYQQTPGQGLQFLFEYFSETQRNKGNFPGRFSGRQFSNSRSEMNVSTLELGDSALYLCASSSGQGNTEAFFGQGTRLTVV.

The V call is TRBV6-5, the J call TRBJ1-1, with a weak D call TRBD1 (5 bases). The CDR3 runs to 12 residues. Germline V gene lookup returns CDR1 MNHEY and CDR2 SVGAGI. The V end lost 11 bases, the J end lost 4 bases, and 14 bases lay between the germline ends. CDR3: CASAKDSTEAFF. The CDR3 DNA follows: TGTGCCTCAGCTAAAGACAGCACTGAAGCTTTCTTT.

This clone was counted between two and nine times. The chain employs TRBV7-2 and TRBJ1-4; D is ambiguous. There are 12 residues in the CDR3. Per the germline V gene, CDR1 is SGHTA and CDR2 is FQGNSA. The V gene lost 5 bases and the J gene lost 8 bases, with 9 bases spanning the gap. CDR3 sequence: CASSAALEKLFF. The CDR3 coding sequence is TGTGCCAGCAGCGCGGCTCTAGAAAAACTGTTTTTT.

Only one count was recorded for this clone. This sequence joins TRBV5-5 and TRBJ2-2, with 9 bases fitting TRBD1. Germline CDR1 is SGHKS and CDR2 is YYEKEE (reference sequence). Trimming removed 0 bases from V and 6 bases from J; junction bases left unmatched: 3. This CDR3 is built from 15 residues. CDR3 DNA sequence: TGTGCCAGCAGCTTGGGGGACAGGGCGGCCGGGGAGCTGTTTTTT. Translated, it gives CASSLGDRAAGELFF.

This chain joins TRBV6-1 and TRBJ1-1, with D possibly being TRBD1 (5 bases). Trimming pared 3 bases from V and 3 bases from J, leaving 17 bases between. The CDR3 is 16 amino acids. Germline CDR1 and CDR2: MNHNS and SASEGT. CDR3 nucleotide sequence: TGTGCCAGCAGTGATGGGGGAGGGGATAGGTACACTGAAGCTTTCTTT. Translated: CASSDGGGDRYTEAFF.

For this clone: Other DNA sequences within the sample encode an identical CDR3. This chain connects TRBV7-9 to TRBJ2-7; D uncertain. The V gene lost 2 bases and the J gene lost 4 bases, with 6 bases spanning the gap. CDR3 size: 12 residues. The germline V gene encodes CDR1 SEHNR and CDR2 FQNEAQ (reference sequence). The DNA of the CDR3 is TGTGCCAGCAGCTTACGAGATTACGAGCAGTACTTC. As protein: CASSLRDYEQYF.

The chain links TRBV7-2 to TRBJ2-4, with D possibly TRBD2 on 6 matching bases. V dropped 2 bases and J dropped 7 bases, with 27 bases sitting between them. The CDR3 runs to 19 residues. Germline CDR1 SGHTA, CDR2 FQGNSA. This CDR3 is CASSLRRGRVTGVGNIQYF. The DNA of the CDR3 is TGTGCCAGCAGCTTAAGGAGGGGCAGGGTTACCGGGGTCGGGAACATTCAGTACTTC.

The chain couples TRBV28 to TRBJ2-7; 8 bases are a match to TRBD2. CDR1 is MDHEN, CDR2 SYDVKM, per germline. CDR3 length: 14 residues. With V trimmed by 6 bases and J by 3 bases, 7 bases remained unmatched. The CDR3 nucleotides read TGTGCCAGCAGGCGGGGGGACGGCCACTACGAGCAGTACTTC. The encoded protein is CASRRGDGHYEQYF.

This chain joins TRBV28 and TRBJ1-5; D gene unclear. V lost 6 bases and J 8 bases, leaving 11 bases between the germline ends. The length of the CDR3 is 12 residues. Germline CDR1 is MDHEN and CDR2 is SYDVKM. CDR3 protein: CASSVYNKPQHF. The CDR3 DNA sequence: TGTGCCAGCAGCGTTTATAACAAGCCCCAGCATTTT. Using reference TRBV28 and TRBJ1-5 for the parts outside the CDR3, the full variable domain is DVKVTQSSRYLVKRTGEKVFLECVQDMDHENMFWYRQDPGLGLRLIYFSYDVKMKEKGDIPEGYSVSREKKERFSLILESASTNQTSMYLCASSVYNKPQHFGDGTRLSIL.

The chain uses TRBV10-2 and TRBJ2-1, with 7 bases matching TRBD2. Germline assignment: CDR1 WSHSY and CDR2 SAAADI. CDR3 length: 14 amino acids. The V and J ends lost 4 bases and 9 bases, in that order; junction bases with no gene match: 9. CDR3 in amino acids: CASSAGGSLSEQFF. CDR3 DNA: TGCGCCAGCAGTGCGGGAGGATCTCTCTCTGAGCAGTTCTTC.

The genes are TRBV5-4 and TRBJ2-7, with 12 nucleotides matching TRBD1. V lost 4 bases, J lost 4 bases, and 6 bases stayed unmatched. The length of the CDR3 is 15 residues. From germline, CDR1 is SGHNT and CDR2 YYREEE (reference sequence). CDR3 amino acids: CASSEGQGAVYEQYF. The CDR3 DNA is TGTGCCAGCAGCGAGGGACAGGGGGCTGTGTACGAGCAGTACTTC. Using reference TRBV5-4 and TRBJ2-7 for the parts outside the CDR3, the full variable domain is ETGVTQSPTHLIKTRGQQVTLRCSSQSGHNTVSWYQQALGQGPQFIFQYYREEENGRGNFPPRFSGLQFPNYSSELNVNALELDDSALYLCASSEGQGAVYEQYFGPGTRLTVT.

Comments on this clone: A much larger clone differs from this one at a single base, so this may be a read error. The V gene is TRBV7-3, the J gene TRBJ2-2, with 11 bases identical to TRBD1. V trimming: 0 bases; J trimming: 6 bases; junction bases outside the gene matches: 3. The germline V gene has CDR1 SGHTA and CDR2 FQGTGA. This CDR3 is built from 16 residues. In nucleotides, the CDR3 is TGTGCCAGCAGCTTAACGTGGACAGGGGGCCCCGGGGAGCTGTTTTTT. Translation: CASSLTWTGGPGELFF.

This clone has only one observation. This chain uses TRBV3-1 (or the pseudogene TRBV3-2) with TRBJ2-1; 12 bases agree with TRBD2. V was clipped by 5 bases and J by 7 bases; unmatched bases: 6. CDR1 is LGHDT and CDR2 is YNNKEL in the germline V gene (reference sequence). This CDR3 is built from 15 residues. CDR3 coding DNA: TGTGCCAGCAGCACGACTAGCGGGGGTAGGAATGAGCAGTTCTTC. This translates into CASSTTSGGRNEQFF.

This clone was picked up a small number of times. The same CDR3 is also encoded by other DNA sequences in this sample. The chain links TRBV6-5 to TRBJ1-1; 11 bases are shared with TRBD1. This CDR3 has 13 amino acids. V was pared by 6 bases and J by 7 bases, with 4 bases of the junction left unmatched. The germline gives CDR1 MNHEY, CDR2 SVGAGI. The CDR3 sequence is CASRGQGVGEAFF. CDR3 bases: TGTGCCAGCAGGGGACAGGGGGTCGGTGAAGCTTTCTTT.

The chain employs TRBV7-2 and TRBJ2-5, with 14 bases matching TRBD2. After removal of 4 bases from V and 5 bases from J, the junction contained 15 bases not matched to a gene. This CDR3 comprises 19 residues. CDR1 is SGHTA and CDR2 is FQGNSA in the germline V gene. The CDR3, as DNA: TGTGCCAGCAGCTCCCGGACTAGCGGGAGGAGTTGGGGGGCGGAGACCCAGTACTTC. This translates into CASSSRTSGRSWGAETQYF.

This clone appeared once. The chain recombines TRBV19 with TRBJ2-1, with TRBD2 matching over 8 bases. V lost 7 bases, J lost 7 bases, and 6 bases stayed unmatched. CDR1 LNHDA and CDR2 SQIVND come from the germline V gene (reference sequence). This CDR3 has 13 residues. The DNA of the CDR3 is TGTGCCAGTATAAAGGGCGGGGGGAATGAGCAGTTCTTC. As protein: CASIKGGGNEQFF.

This chain connects TRBV27 to TRBJ2-7; 8 bases are a match to TRBD2. This CDR3 has 14 amino acids. The germline V gene encodes CDR1 MNHEY and CDR2 SMNVEV (reference sequence). V shed 3 bases, J shed 6 bases, and the junction held 7 bases outside the gene matches. The chain's CDR3 is CASSLSLAGSEQYF. For the CDR3, the DNA is TGTGCCAGCAGTTTGAGTCTAGCGGGCTCCGAGCAGTACTTC.

This chain uses TRBV30 with TRBJ1-4; TRBD1 aligns across 9 bases. The CDR3 contains 14 residues. The germline gives CDR1 GTSNPN, CDR2 SVGIG (reference sequence). The trim removed 3 bases at V and 5 bases at J, leaving 4 bases unmatched. CDR3 sequence (DNA): TGTGCCTGGAGCAGGGGGACAGGGAATGAAAAACTGTTTTTT. It yields the protein CAWSRGTGNEKLFF.